The 22 T cell receptor beta chains in this list originate from one sample, sequenced in a study of blood T cell repertoires in COVID-19. TCRdb keeps only in-frame clones here, not all; method: immunoSEQ multiplex PCR. In the table there are a few hundred thousand clones, around 90% of which are singletons. Sequenced input: peripheral blood. Receptor source: a human donor in a cohort sampled during active COVID-19.

About this clone itself: Its ends do not fully match the called genes, so a read error is possible. The CDR3 coding sequence is TGTGCCAGCAGCCCAGGGGATAGCAATCAGTCCCAGCATTTT. Residues: CASSPGDSNQSQHF. The V and J genes are TRBV6-5 and TRBJ1-5; D is perhaps TRBD1 (6 bases). The CDR3 sequence is 14 residues long. The germline gives CDR1 MNHEY, CDR2 SVGAGI.

The J gene is TRBJ1-5, the V gene TRBV18; 10 bases agree with TRBD1. With V trimmed by 6 bases and J by 1 base, 3 bases remained unmatched. CDR3 length: 15 residues. Germline values: CDR1 KGHSH, CDR2 LQKENI. Here the CDR3 DNA reads TGTGCCAGCTCCCCGACAGGGGGCAGCAATCAGCCCCAGCATTTT. Translation: CASSPTGGSNQPQHF.

The V gene is TRBV6-5, the J gene TRBJ2-7; 9 nucleotides line up with TRBD1. Germline V gene data show CDR1 as MNHEY and CDR2 as SVGAGI. The V segment lost 10 bases and the J segment 0 bases; nucleotides outside the gene matches: 4. This CDR3 contains 13 residues. The CDR3 nucleotides are TGTGCCACCAGGACAGGGGCCTCCTACGAGCAGTACTTC. Translating it yields CATRTGASYEQYF.

The gene calls are TRBV5-1 and TRBJ2-2; 8 bases align to TRBD2. The CDR3 has 16 residues. Per germline, CDR1 SGHRS and CDR2 YFSETQ. V was clipped by 0 bases and J by 1 base; unmatched bases: 2. The CDR3 reads CASSLDAGGNTGELFF. For the CDR3, the DNA is TGCGCCAGCAGCTTGGATGCGGGAGGGAACACCGGGGAGCTGTTTTTT. The full variable domain, its missing parts supplied by reference TRBV5-1 and TRBJ2-2, is KAGVTQTPRYLIKTRGQQVTLSCSPISGHRSVSWYQQTPGQGLQFLFEYFSETQRNKGNFPGRFSGRQFSNSRSEMNVSTLELGDSALYLCASSLDAGGNTGELFFGEGSRLTVL.

The chain uses TRBV4-1 and TRBJ1-3, with 12 bases that match TRBD1. V trimming: 2 bases; J trimming: 0 bases; junction bases outside the gene matches: 11. Germline V lookup: CDR1 MGHRA, CDR2 YSYEKL. There are 20 residues in the CDR3. This chain's CDR3 is CASSQRVPGQGAFSGNTIYF. DNA for the CDR3: TGCGCCAGCAGCCAAAGGGTCCCGGGACAGGGGGCCTTCTCTGGAAACACCATATATTTT.

This clone occurred a few times. The chain couples TRBV5-6 to TRBJ1-1, with TRBD1 matching over 8 bases. The V and J ends lost 0 bases and 4 bases, in that order; junction bases with no gene match: 8. This CDR3 comprises 16 residues. Germline V gene data show CDR1 as SGHDT and CDR2 as YYEEEE. The CDR3 protein is CASSLAARGPGTEAFF. Written as DNA, the CDR3 is TGTGCCAGCAGCTTGGCCGCCAGGGGGCCGGGCACTGAAGCTTTCTTT. The full variable domain, completed using reference TRBV5-6 and TRBJ1-1, is DAGVTQSPTHLIKTRGQQVTLRCSPKSGHDTVSWYQQALGQGPQFIFQYYEEEERQRGNFPDRFSGHQFPNYSSELNVNALLLGDSALYLCASSLAARGPGTEAFFGQGTRLTVV.

The chain links TRBV19 to TRBJ2-1, with D tentatively TRBD2 (6 bases). This CDR3 spans 14 amino acids. The germline V gene encodes CDR1 LNHDA and CDR2 SQIVND (reference sequence). V was clipped by 7 bases and J by 5 bases, with 15 bases between them. The CDR3 region has the DNA TGTGCCAGTAATTCCTGGGGGAGGAACAATGAGCAGTTCTTC. It specifies CASNSWGRNNEQFF. Looking up the rest from reference TRBV19 and TRBJ2-1 gives the full variable domain: DGGITQSPKYLFRKEGQNVTLSCEQNLNHDAMYWYRQDPGQGLRLIYYSQIVNDFQKGDIAEGYSVSREKKESFPLTVTSAQKNPTAFYLCASNSWGRNNEQFFGPGTRLTVL.

This clone was counted a single time. The chain uses TRBV30 and TRBJ2-5; 10 bases are shared with TRBD2. There are 15 residues in the CDR3. CDR1 and CDR2 (germline): GTSNPN, SVGIG (reference sequence). The V and J ends lost 0 bases and 5 bases, in that order; junction bases with no gene match: 6. The CDR3 nucleotides are TGTGCCTGGAGTGTATGGACTAGCGGAGGGGAGACCCAGTACTTC. This encodes CAWSVWTSGGETQYF.

The rearrangement uses TRBV2 and TRBJ2-3, with D tentatively TRBD2 (5 bases). CDR3 length: 14 residues. Germline V gene lookup returns CDR1 SNHLY and CDR2 FYNNEI. V was shortened by 4 bases and J by 3 bases, with 11 bases between the two germline ends. CDR3 protein: CASSVVGVTDTQYF. DNA of the CDR3: TGTGCCAGCAGTGTTGTCGGGGTAACAGATACGCAGTATTTT.

The chain employs TRBV27 and TRBJ1-1; weak D call: TRBD1 (5 bases). Germline V gene sequence: CDR1 MNHEY, CDR2 SMNVEV (reference sequence). The CDR3 loop spans 14 amino acids. V lost 4 bases and J 8 bases, leaving 17 bases between the germline ends. The CDR3 loop reads CASSSASWTSEAFF. In nucleotides, the CDR3 is TGTGCCAGCAGTTCCGCTTCCTGGACATCAGAAGCTTTCTTT.

The rearrangement links TRBV5-1 to TRBJ1-3; 10 positions agree with TRBD1. Germline V lookup: CDR1 SGHRS, CDR2 YFSETQ. The CDR3 loop spans 15 amino acids. Trimming took 4 bases from V and 2 from J; bases not matched to a gene: 3. The CDR3 protein is CASSPGQGAGNTIYF. DNA of the CDR3: TGCGCCAGCAGCCCCGGACAGGGGGCTGGAAACACCATATATTTT.

The chain uses TRBV27 and TRBJ1-1, with TRBD1 as a possible D gene (5 bases). In germline, CDR1 is MNHEY, CDR2 SMNVEV (reference sequence). The CDR3 has 13 residues. In nucleotides, the CDR3 is TGTGTCACCCAGGGATCCCCCCTAGGGAAAGCTTTCTTT. It is translated as CVTQGSPLGKAFF.

The chain couples TRBV4-2 to TRBJ2-7, with TRBD1 matching over 9 bases. The CDR3 consists of 15 residues. V gave up 4 bases and J gave up 5 bases; unmatched junction bases: 9. Germline loops: CDR1 LGHNA, CDR2 YNFKEQ. DNA of the CDR3: TGTGCCAGCAGCCTTGGGACAGGGCCCGGGGACGAGCAGTACTTC. This encodes CASSLGTGPGDEQYF.

The chain carries TRBV2 and TRBJ1-3, with a weak D call TRBD1 (6 bases). The CDR3 is 15 amino acids. Trimming took off 6 bases at V and 4 bases at J, with 16 bases between the two ends. Germline loops: CDR1 SNHLY, CDR2 FYNNEI. CDR3 DNA sequence: TGTGCCAGCAGGAAAGAACAGGGAAGGGGAAACACCATATATTTT. Its protein product is CASRKEQGRGNTIYF.

The chain joins TRBV5-5 to TRBJ2-7; TRBD1 aligns across 7 bases. Trimming took 0 bases from V and 6 from J; bases not matched to a gene: 3. In germline, CDR1 is SGHKS, CDR2 YYEKEE (reference sequence). The CDR3 spans 13 residues. The CDR3, as DNA: TGTGCCAGCAGCTTGGAAGGGGGCGGCGAGCAGTACTTC. It specifies CASSLEGGGEQYF.

This chain joins TRBV20-1 and TRBJ2-7, with no clear D. Germline assignment: CDR1 DFQATT and CDR2 SNEGSKA (reference sequence). The CDR3 has 13 residues. V lost 3 bases and J lost 2, with 11 bases in between. CDR3 bases: TGCAGTGCTAGTATGCCCGCGACCTACGAGCAGTACTTC. It specifies CSASMPATYEQYF.

The genes are TRBV6-4 and TRBJ2-6; 8 bases align to TRBD1. CDR3 length: 19 amino acids. V was pared by 7 bases and J by 0 bases, with 14 bases of the junction left unmatched. In germline, CDR1 is MRHNA, CDR2 SNTAGT. This chain's CDR3 is CASILVSQGASSGANVLTF. DNA for the CDR3: TGTGCCAGCATCCTCGTGTCCCAGGGGGCTTCCTCTGGGGCCAACGTCCTGACTTTC.

The chain uses TRBV19 and TRBJ1-1; weak D call: TRBD1 (5 bases). Germline CDR1 is LNHDA and CDR2 is SQIVND (reference sequence). V was pared by 3 bases and J by 8 bases, with 13 bases between. The CDR3 is 13 amino acids. CDR3 residues: CASSMRQGSEAFF. The CDR3 coding sequence is TGTGCCAGTAGTATGCGTCAGGGTTCGGAAGCTTTCTTT.

The genes are TRBV18 and TRBJ2-7; TRBD1 is a possible D gene (5 bases). The V and J ends lost 0 bases and 7 bases respectively, with 16 bases between them. CDR1 KGHSH and CDR2 LQKENI come from the germline V gene. The CDR3 has 15 amino acids. The CDR3 is CASSPPKDTLSEQYF. CDR3 nucleotides: TGTGCCAGCTCACCACCGAAGGACACACTTTCGGAGCAGTACTTC.

The rearrangement joins TRBV19 to TRBJ1-2, with TRBD1 identical over 7 bases. The CDR3 has 15 residues. CDR1 is LNHDA, CDR2 SQIVND, per germline (reference sequence). The J segment lost 4 bases and the V segment lost 7 bases, leaving 12 bases of the junction unmatched. In DNA, the CDR3 is TGTGCCAGTAAAGCCCAGGGGGAGCAATTCTATGGCTACACCTTC. It translates to CASKAQGEQFYGYTF.

The chain carries TRBV6-5 and TRBJ2-1; D remains unclear. V gave up 7 bases and J gave up 0 bases, with 13 bases separating them. Germline CDR1 MNHEY, CDR2 SVGAGI. CDR3 size: 15 residues. DNA for the CDR3: TGTGCCAGCACCACCGCAGCGCTCTCCTACAATGAGCAGTTCTTC. It encodes CASTTAALSYNEQFF.

The chain carries TRBV2 and TRBJ1-5; a possible D gene is TRBD1 (5 bases). Germline CDR1 SNHLY, CDR2 FYNNEI. The CDR3 has 14 amino acids. V dropped 6 bases and J dropped 1 base, with 10 bases sitting between them. CDR3 amino acids: CASRQGRSNQPQHF. The CDR3 nucleotides are TGTGCCAGCAGGCAGGGTAGAAGCAATCAGCCCCAGCATTTT.